The 28 T cell receptor beta chains below were found in one sample sequenced in a study of OX40 agonist ivuxolimab in advanced cancers. Only in-frame clones appear in the TCRdb table, and some are missing; sequencing was by immunoSEQ multiplex PCR. This sample has roughly 76,000 clones, with 70% to 90% found just once. This sample comprised CD4+ or CD8+ T cells sorted from blood, obtained in a trial of the OX40 agonist ivuxolimab. The source of these receptors is an adult with an advanced solid tumor such as melanoma, head and neck, liver or kidney cancer.

The gene calls are TRBV7-2 and TRBJ2-7, with 7 nucleotides matching TRBD2. CDR1 and CDR2 (germline): SGHTA, FQGNSA. The CDR3 covers 14 residues. Losses at the gene ends were 1 base for V and 4 bases for J; bases not matched to a gene: 4. CDR3: CASSLGSGGYEQYF. CDR3 nucleotides: TGTGCCAGCAGCTTAGGGTCGGGGGGTTACGAGCAGTACTTC.

The chain combines TRBV2 with TRBJ2-7, with D possibly being TRBD1 (7 bases). V lost 6 bases and J 1 base, leaving 16 bases between the germline ends. This CDR3 region has 15 residues. CDR1 is SNHLY and CDR2 is FYNNEI in the germline V gene. CDR3 nucleotides: TGTGCCAGCAGCCGACCGCAGGGGGGATCCTACGAGCAGTACTTC. Its translation is CASSRPQGGSYEQYF.

The chain has TRBV5-1 and TRBJ2-3; D not certain. V lost 4 bases and J 2 bases, leaving 5 bases between the germline ends. The CDR3 totals 12 residues. Germline lookup yields CDR1 SGHRS and CDR2 YFSETQ. The CDR3 loop is CASSPPTDTQYF. CDR3 nucleotides: TGCGCCAGCAGCCCCCCCACAGATACGCAGTATTTT.

The genes are TRBV6-5 and TRBJ2-1; TRBD2 matches 12 bases. The CDR3 runs 16 residues. Germline loops: CDR1 MNHEY, CDR2 SVGAGI. The V and J ends lost 2 bases and 7 bases, in that order; junction bases with no gene match: 6. The CDR3 DNA reads as TGTGCCAGCAGTTACCCCCGGACTAGCGGGGAAAATGAGCAGTTCTTC. Amino acid sequence: CASSYPRTSGENEQFF.

The CDR3 nucleotides read TGTGCCAGCAGTTTACACAGGGCGAACACTGAAGCTTTCTTT. It is translated as CASSLHRANTEAFF. The chain joins TRBV27 to TRBJ1-1, with D perhaps TRBD1 (6 bases). Per germline, CDR1 MNHEY and CDR2 SMNVEV (reference sequence). Trimming pared 2 bases from V and 1 base from J, leaving 8 bases between. The CDR3 loop spans 14 amino acids.

J is TRBJ1-4 and V is TRBV7-3; D not certain. Deletions cut 9 bases from V and 4 bases from J, with 9 bases between. The length of the CDR3 is 12 residues. Germline CDR1 SGHTA, CDR2 FQGTGA. CDR3 protein: CASLEDNEKLFF. CDR3 in DNA: TGTGCCAGTTTAGAGGATAATGAAAAACTGTTTTTT.

The chain carries TRBV7-2 and TRBJ1-1, with D possibly matching TRBD1 (5 bases). Between the trimmed V and J ends, which lost 4 bases and 1 base, there was a span of 10 bases. The CDR3 runs 14 residues. Germline V gives CDR1 SGHTA, CDR2 FQGNSA. CDR3 sequence (DNA): TGTGCCAGCAGCTCCAGGGTGGGGAACACTGAAGCTTTCTTT. The encoded protein is CASSSRVGNTEAFF. Using reference TRBV7-2 and TRBJ1-1 for the parts outside the CDR3, the full variable domain is GAGVSQSPSNKVTEKGKDVELRCDPISGHTALYWYRQSLGQGLEFLIYFQGNSAPDKSGLPSDRFSAERTGGSVSTLTIQRTQQEDSAVYLCASSSRVGNTEAFFGQGTRLTVV.

The J gene is TRBJ2-7, the V gene TRBV6-6; 7 nucleotides agree with TRBD1. CDR1 and CDR2 from the germline V gene are MNHNY and SVGAGI (reference sequence). This CDR3 has 13 amino acids. V gave up 0 bases and J gave up 7 bases; unmatched junction bases: 3. The CDR3 spells CASSYSTGKEQYF. The CDR3 DNA sequence: TGTGCCAGCAGTTACTCGACAGGGAAGGAGCAGTACTTC.

On this clone itself: Its ends do not fully match the called genes, so a read error is possible. The V and J genes are TRBV28 and TRBJ2-7; D uncertain. The CDR3 covers 12 residues. Germline V lookup: CDR1 MDHEN, CDR2 SYDVKM. This CDR3 reads CASSLLSHEQYF. The CDR3 DNA reads TGTGCCAGCAGTCTCCTCTCCCACGAGCAGTACTTC.

The DNA for the CDR3 is TGTGCCAGCAGTGACTGGTCACAGGGTACGCAGTATTTT. Protein sequence: CASSDWSQGTQYF. V and J are TRBV6-4 and TRBJ2-3; the D gene is possibly TRBD1 (6 bases). The CDR3 has 13 amino acids. Germline V gene sequence: CDR1 MRHNA, CDR2 SNTAGT. The V gene lost 1 base and the J gene lost 8 bases, with 10 bases spanning the gap.

The CDR3 DNA follows: TGTGCCAGCAGCGTAGGGCTAGCGGAAACCTACGAGCAGTACTTC. Amino acids: CASSVGLAETYEQYF. The genes are TRBV9 and TRBJ2-7, with 7 bases aligning to TRBD2. The CDR3 loop spans 15 amino acids. V lost 0 bases, J lost 2 bases, and 5 bases stayed unmatched. Germline V gene sequence: CDR1 SGDLS, CDR2 YYNGEE. Full variable domain (rest looked up from reference TRBV9 and TRBJ2-7): DSGVTQTPKHLITATGQRVTLRCSPRSGDLSVYWYQQSLDQGLQFLIQYYNGEERAKGNILERFSAQQFPDLHSELNLSSLELGDSALYFCASSVGLAETYEQYFGPGTRLTVT.

The chain employs TRBV6-5 and TRBJ1-2, with D uncertain. Trimming pared 6 bases from V and 4 bases from J, leaving 9 bases between. Germline V CDR1 and CDR2: MNHEY, SVGAGI. The CDR3 loop spans 12 amino acids. CDR3 sequence (DNA): TGTGCCAGCAGCCCTTACCTCTATGGCTACACCTTC. As protein: CASSPYLYGYTF.

This clone turned up a few times. The V gene is TRBV11-2, the J gene TRBJ2-5; 9 bases align to TRBD2. The CDR3 is 18 amino acids. Per the germline V gene, CDR1 is SGHAT and CDR2 is FQNNGV. Losses at the gene ends were 1 base for V and 4 bases for J; bases not matched to a gene: 13. This chain's CDR3 is CASSLGFGASGVGETQYF. The CDR3 region has the DNA TGTGCCAGCAGCTTAGGGTTCGGGGCTAGCGGGGTGGGAGAGACCCAGTACTTC.

J is TRBJ1-5 and V is TRBV18; D possibly corresponds to TRBD1 (5 bases). V lost 3 bases and J lost 0, with 15 bases in between. Germline V gives CDR1 KGHSH, CDR2 LQKENI. The CDR3 runs to 17 residues. The chain's CDR3 is CASSPPGRGGSNQPQHF. The CDR3 bases are TGTGCCAGCTCACCGCCTGGACGTGGGGGTAGCAATCAGCCCCAGCATTTT.

The gene calls are TRBV21-1 and TRBJ2-5; TRBD1, the D gene given by the table, was not confirmed from the DNA. TRBV21-1 is a known pseudogene. This CDR3 is built from 15 residues. DNA of the CDR3: TGTGCCAGCAGCACGAAGGACACCCCACAAGAGACCCAGTACTTC. Protein sequence: CASSTKDTPQETQYF.

The genes are TRBV6-5 and TRBJ2-3; possible D gene TRBD1, 5 bases. The CDR3 covers 15 residues. CDR1 MNHEY and CDR2 SVGAGI come from the germline V gene. The V end lost 6 bases, the J end lost 3 bases, and 16 bases lay between the germline ends. The CDR3 nucleotides read TGTGCCAGCAGAAAACGAACCCCAGGGACAGATACGCAGTATTTT. It codes for CASRKRTPGTDTQYF.

The gene calls are TRBV28 and TRBJ2-7; D may be TRBD1 (6 bases). Germline loops: CDR1 MDHEN, CDR2 SYDVKM. The CDR3 runs 16 residues. The V and J ends lost 2 bases and 4 bases respectively, with 18 bases between them. The CDR3 protein is CASSLIRGRRLYEQYF. The CDR3 DNA is TGTGCCAGCAGTTTAATCAGGGGCAGGAGGTTGTACGAGCAGTACTTC.

The rearrangement joins TRBV10-1 to TRBJ1-1; TRBD1 matches at 7 bases. The CDR3 extends over 14 amino acids. Germline V lookup: CDR1 WNHNN, CDR2 SYGVQD (reference sequence). V lost 6 bases and J lost 1; bases outside the gene matches: 5. CDR3 coding DNA: TGCGCCAGCAGCCTGGGACAGTCGAACACTGAAGCTTTCTTT. Protein product: CASSLGQSNTEAFF.

V gene TRBV7-9 combines with J gene TRBJ1-5, with TRBD1 identical over 8 bases. CDR3 length: 13 amino acids. CDR1 is SEHNR, CDR2 FQNEAQ, per germline (reference sequence). The V segment lost 3 bases and the J segment 6 bases; nucleotides outside the gene matches: 1. The CDR3 region is CASSLQGAQPQHF. CDR3 nucleotides: TGTGCCAGCAGCTTGCAGGGGGCTCAGCCCCAGCATTTT.

This clone was seen once. The rearrangement joins TRBV25-1 to TRBJ2-5, with 8 positions matching TRBD2. CDR3 length equals 16 residues. Germline lookup yields CDR1 MGHDK and CDR2 SYGVNS. Trimming took 2 bases from V and 5 from J; bases not matched to a gene: 10. The CDR3: CASSEQGAGAGETQYF. The CDR3 DNA sequence: TGTGCCAGCAGTGAACAGGGAGCGGGAGCTGGGGAGACCCAGTACTTC.

The J gene is TRBJ1-3, the V gene TRBV6-6; D not certain. This CDR3 has 16 residues. V was clipped by 7 bases and J by 0 bases, with 16 bases between them. Germline V gene data show CDR1 as MNHNY and CDR2 as SVGAGI (reference sequence). The CDR3 spells CASTSTGLDSGNTIYF. The DNA for the CDR3 is TGTGCCAGCACATCGACCGGACTAGACTCTGGAAACACCATATATTTT.

The rearrangement joins TRBV9 to TRBJ2-3, with 8 bases aligning to TRBD2. V trimming: 4 bases; J trimming: 2 bases; junction bases outside the gene matches: 3. This CDR3 is built from 14 residues. Germline V gene lookup returns CDR1 SGDLS and CDR2 YYNGEE. Here the CDR3 reads CASSSGLATDTQYF. As DNA, the CDR3 is TGTGCCAGCAGCTCCGGACTAGCCACAGATACGCAGTATTTT.

The rearrangement links TRBV6-1 to TRBJ2-7; TRBD2 might be the D (6 bases). The germline gives CDR1 MNHNS, CDR2 SASEGT. This CDR3 comprises 12 residues. Trimming left V 10 bases short and J 7 bases short, with 17 bases between. In DNA form, the CDR3 reads TGTGCCACCTATGGGGGGACGAGAGAGCAGTACTTC. Protein: CATYGGTREQYF.

V and J are TRBV6-5 and TRBJ2-5, with D perhaps TRBD2 (5 bases). V was cut by 5 bases and J by 3 bases, with 16 bases left in between. The CDR3 is made up of 15 amino acids. Germline-derived CDR1 and CDR2 are MNHEY and SVGAGI. The CDR3 loop is CASSLLERGKETQYF. CDR3 bases: TGTGCCAGCAGTCTACTAGAAAGAGGGAAAGAGACCCAGTACTTC.

As DNA, the CDR3 is TGTGCCAGCAGCTTAGAGGGACAGGGGATAGGCGAGCAGTACTTC. Its translation is CASSLEGQGIGEQYF. The chain has TRBV7-8 and TRBJ2-7; 10 bases line up with TRBD1. V lost 1 base, J lost 6 bases, and 6 bases stayed unmatched. CDR3 length: 15 amino acids. Germline V gives CDR1 SGHVS, CDR2 FQNEAQ.

A single count supports this clone. The chain uses TRBV5-4 and TRBJ1-4; D is perhaps TRBD1 (5 bases). The germline V gene encodes CDR1 SGHNT and CDR2 YYREEE (reference sequence). CDR3 size: 14 residues. The V and J ends lost 1 base and 8 bases respectively, with 12 bases between them. Here the CDR3 reads CASSLKGTGEKLFF. The CDR3 bases are TGTGCCAGCAGCTTGAAAGGGACGGGAGAAAAACTGTTTTTT.

The chain carries TRBV6-1 and TRBJ2-7, with a possible D match to TRBD1 (5 bases). Trimming left V 8 bases short and J 2 bases short, with 16 bases between. This CDR3 spans 14 amino acids. Per germline, CDR1 MNHNS and CDR2 SASEGT. This CDR3 is CASPKDTHPYEQYF. CDR3 coding DNA: TGTGCCAGCCCCAAGGACACCCACCCCTACGAGCAGTACTTC.

The chain employs TRBV6-5 and TRBJ2-1; D might be TRBD2 (6 bases). This CDR3 has 14 amino acids. Germline V gene data show CDR1 as MNHEY and CDR2 as SVGAGI. V lost 0 bases and J 12 bases, leaving 15 bases between the germline ends. DNA for the CDR3: TGTGCCAGCAGTTACTCATTGGACTATGGGCGGCAGTTCTTC. It translates to CASSYSLDYGRQFF.